These 16 T cell receptor beta chains were sequenced from one sample in a study of T cell responses to AZD1222 COVID-19 vaccine. Assay used: immunoSEQ multiplex PCR; TCRdb lists only in-frame clones, some missing. The sample holds over 85,000 clones; about 95% are singletons and the top ten take 2.5% to 3.5%. The sample consisted of peripheral blood, taken 28 days after the second AZD1222 dose. Source of these receptors: an adult who received the AZD1222 COVID-19 vaccine.

V is TRBV27 and J is TRBJ2-1, with D possibly TRBD2 on 6 matching bases. The V gene lost 3 bases and the J gene lost 6 bases, with 9 bases spanning the gap. The CDR3 extends over 13 amino acids. Germline assignment: CDR1 MNHEY and CDR2 SMNVEV (reference sequence). The CDR3 is CASSLRGFNEQFF. The CDR3 DNA is TGTGCCAGCAGTTTGCGGGGATTCAATGAGCAGTTCTTC.

The chain is built from TRBV11-2 and TRBJ1-2, with a weak D call TRBD1 (6 bases). Trimming pared 5 bases from V and 4 bases from J, leaving 14 bases between. Germline loops: CDR1 SGHAT, CDR2 FQNNGV. This CDR3 has 14 amino acids. This CDR3 reads CASSPTGRTYGYTF. The CDR3 bases are TGTGCCAGCAGCCCAACAGGGAGGACCTATGGCTACACCTTC.

The rearrangement joins TRBV11-3 to TRBJ2-3; TRBD2 might be the D (5 bases). Trimming pared 5 bases from V and 0 bases from J, leaving 18 bases between. Germline values: CDR1 SGHNT, CDR2 YENEEA. This CDR3 is built from 17 residues. DNA for the CDR3: TGTGCCAGCAGCCAGCGTTTGAGGGAACAAAGCACAGATACGCAGTATTTT. This codes for CASSQRLREQSTDTQYF.

V usage is TRBV27 and J usage is TRBJ1-2; unclear D gene. CDR1 and CDR2 from the germline V gene are MNHEY and SMNVEV (reference sequence). The CDR3 runs 14 residues. With 5 bases removed from V and 2 bases from J, the gap between germline ends came to 12 bases. CDR3 nucleotide sequence: TGTGCCAGCAGTCCCTTGGTAACCAACTATGGCTACACCTTC. Amino acid sequence: CASSPLVTNYGYTF.

V gene TRBV5-1 combines with J gene TRBJ1-5; weak D call: TRBD1 (5 bases). The CDR3 runs 13 residues. Germline V gives CDR1 SGHRS, CDR2 YFSETQ. V shed 4 bases and J shed 2 bases, with 7 bases lying between them. CDR3 region: CASSPQGNQPQHF. In DNA form, the CDR3 reads TGCGCCAGCAGCCCACAGGGCAATCAGCCCCAGCATTTT.

The V gene is TRBV3-1 (or the pseudogene TRBV3-2), the J gene TRBJ1-4, with TRBD1 matching 11 bases. The germline V gene encodes CDR1 LGHDT and CDR2 YNNKEL (reference sequence). Unmatched junction bases numbered 7, after V lost 6 bases and J lost 10 bases. The CDR3 sequence is 14 residues long. The CDR3 nucleotides are TGTGCCAGCAGGCACCGGGACAGGGGGGGAAAACTGTTTTTT. It encodes CASRHRDRGGKLFF.

The genes are TRBV10-1 and TRBJ1-1; D not resolved. In germline, CDR1 is WNHNN, CDR2 SYGVQD (reference sequence). With 0 bases removed from V and 5 bases from J, the gap between germline ends came to 10 bases. The CDR3 has 14 amino acids. Written as DNA, the CDR3 is TGCGCCAGCAGTGAGTCGTCTACGGATACTGAAGCTTTCTTT. Protein: CASSESSTDTEAFF.

This chain links TRBV19 with TRBJ1-2, with D possibly TRBD1 on 5 matching bases. Between the trimmed V and J ends, which lost 3 bases and 8 bases, there was a span of 10 bases. Germline V gene data show CDR1 as LNHDA and CDR2 as SQIVND (reference sequence). This CDR3 is 12 amino acids long. The CDR3 DNA reads TGTGCCAGTAGTATGTCAGGGCGAGGCTACACCTTC. Amino acid sequence: CASSMSGRGYTF.

The gene calls are TRBV5-6 and TRBJ1-1, with no clear D. V lost 2 bases and J lost 0, with 11 bases in between. CDR1 is SGHDT, CDR2 YYEEEE, per germline. There are 15 residues in the CDR3. The CDR3 DNA is TGTGCCAGCAGCTTCAGGCGTCCCTTGAACACTGAAGCTTTCTTT. Translated: CASSFRRPLNTEAFF.

This rearrangement joins TRBV27 to TRBJ1-5; D may be TRBD1 (6 bases). The V end lost 2 bases, the J end lost 6 bases, and 11 bases lay between the germline ends. The length of the CDR3 is 14 residues. In germline, CDR1 is MNHEY, CDR2 SMNVEV (reference sequence). This CDR3 reads CASSLAGAGQPQHF. The CDR3 bases are TGTGCCAGCAGTTTAGCAGGGGCTGGTCAGCCCCAGCATTTT.

The chain links TRBV29-1 to TRBJ1-1; D is ambiguous. This CDR3 spans 13 amino acids. Looked up from germline, CDR1 is SQVTM and CDR2 is ANQGSEA. Trimming removed 7 bases at V and 1 base at J, with 13 bases between. The CDR3 sequence is CSARMGENTEAFF. The CDR3 region has the DNA TGCAGCGCCCGGATGGGAGAGAACACTGAAGCTTTCTTT.

J is TRBJ2-1 and V is TRBV27; D is tentatively TRBD1 or TRBD2 (6 bases each). The CDR3 loop spans 13 amino acids. The V end was cut by 5 bases, the J end by 8 bases, with 13 bases between. Germline CDR1 is MNHEY and CDR2 is SMNVEV (reference sequence). CDR3: CASSKEGGDEQFF. The CDR3 coding sequence is TGTGCCAGCAGTAAAGAGGGGGGCGATGAGCAGTTCTTC.

This chain connects TRBV12-3 or TRBV12-4 to TRBJ1-2; TRBD1 might be the D (5 bases). V lost 2 bases, J lost 4 bases, and 8 bases lay in between. The CDR3 sequence is 13 residues long. CDR3: CASSLTGTYGYTF. The CDR3 nucleotides read TGTGCCAGCAGTTTAACCGGGACCTATGGCTACACCTTC.

The table lists this clone with a count of one. The chain carries TRBV29-1 and TRBJ1-2, with 8 bases matching TRBD1. The CDR3 loop spans 13 amino acids. Per the germline V gene, CDR1 is SQVTM and CDR2 is ANQGSEA. Trimming at V came to 0 bases and at J to 6 bases, leaving 3 bases not matched to a gene. CDR3 sequence (DNA): TGCAGCGTTGAAGATACAGGGGGAAATGGCTACACCTTC. Translated, it gives CSVEDTGGNGYTF.

This chain joins TRBV6-5 and TRBJ1-2; 7 bases line up with TRBD1. The CDR3 covers 15 residues. Germline V gene sequence: CDR1 MNHEY, CDR2 SVGAGI. V gave up 6 bases and J gave up 6 bases; unmatched junction bases: 13. For the CDR3, the DNA is TGTGCCAGCAGCTATAATACAGGGGCGATAGATGGCTACACCTTC. Its translation is CASSYNTGAIDGYTF.

With regard to this clone: At one of its ends the junction is not consistent with the germline gene, which may arise from a read error. V is TRBV4-1 and J is TRBJ2-7, with 9 bases aligning to TRBD1. This CDR3 is 15 amino acids long. Germline assignment: CDR1 MGHRA and CDR2 YSYEKL. The CDR3 DNA follows: TGCGCCAGCAGCCAAGTAGGGACAGGGTCCTACGGGCAGTACTTC. Protein sequence: CASSQVGTGSYGQYF.